This TCR beta chain stems from a study of shared clonotypes between healthy human individuals. Study-wide background: In total, the donors were a couple of women and a few men aged 18 to 49. The study, taken as a whole, reports: The diversity represented, both genetic and in exposure history, was limited by few donors.

The protocol was immunoSEQ multiplex PCR, while the TCRdb copy is restricted to in-frame clones and leaves out a portion. The data contain some 1.1 million clones, around three quarters of them singletons. Negatively enriched CD4+ T cells were divided by CD45RA into naive and memory. Note on this clone: Its antigen remains unknown.

The TCR sequence derives from a man younger than 30 in good health. Some clones in this sample may be carry-over from other donors' samples. Sequencing was carried out using memory CD4+ T cells from PBMCs. This sample's subset: CD45RA-negative fraction.

Written as DNA, the CDR3 is TGTGCCAGCAGCCCGACTAGCAGCGGGGAGCTGTTTTTT. As protein: CASSPTSSGELFF. This chain uses TRBV7-7 with TRBJ2-2, with 7 bases identical to TRBD2. The germline gives CDR1 SSHAT, CDR2 FNYEAQ (reference sequence). The junction had 4 bases not matched to a gene; V was cut back by 5 bases and J by 7 bases. The CDR3 runs to 13 residues. Full variable domain (rest looked up from reference TRBV7-7 and TRBJ2-2): GAGVSQSPRYKVTKRGQDVTLRCDPISSHATLYWYQQALGQGPEFLTYFNYEAQPDKSGLPSDRFSAERPEGSISTLTIQRTEQRDSAMYRCASSPTSSGELFFGEGSRLTVL.